These 30 T cell receptor beta chains share one sample of origin, sequenced in a study of tumor-infiltrating lymphocytes in primary liver carcinoma. The roughly 20-34 mg bulk tissue piece was not sorted before simultaneous RNA and DNA extraction. TCR beta cDNA was prepared out of roughly 0.5 ug total RNA by means of a constant-region primer. Researchers made the TCR beta libraries by running three nested multiplex PCR rounds with slightly modified ARM-PCR. The study ran its first two PCR rounds for 9 to 10 cycles each, using TRBV1-TRBV30 forward primers and a C-beta reverse primer. TCRdb called the multiplex PCR reads again in MiXCR, with one record for every CDR3 protein. The sample contains tens of thousands of distinct CDR3 sequences, roughly three quarters of which appear only once. Input material: liver tumor tissue from sampling region 4. Subset in this sample: tumor region T4, right-lateral pole. These receptors all stem from a man aged 35-49 years with primary liver carcinoma and hepatitis B virus infection.

The chain has TRBV9 and TRBJ2-7; possible D gene TRBD2, 5 bases. Germline CDR1 SGDLS, CDR2 YYNGEE. Trimming pared 0 bases from V and 0 bases from J, leaving 7 bases between. The CDR3 loop spans 14 amino acids. The CDR3 sequence is CASSVVGSSYEQYF. In nucleotides, the CDR3 is TGTGCCAGCAGCGTAGTTGGGAGCTCCTACGAGCAGTACTTC.

Concerning this clonotype itself: This likely comes from a read error, as the CDR3 has no conserved phenylalanine or tryptophan at its end. The chain's CDR3 is CASSSTDGAYEQYS. The CDR3 DNA reads as TGTGCCAGCAGCTCAACCGACGGAGCCTACGAGCAGTACAGC. J is TRBJ2-7 and V is TRBV11-2; D uncertain. The CDR3 totals 14 residues. From germline, CDR1 is SGHAT and CDR2 FQNNGV. Trimming took 4 bases from V and 2 from J, leaving 12 bases between them.

Comments on this clonotype: Relative to the germline gene, one junction end is altered; a read error may explain this. The gene calls are TRBV11-2 and TRBJ2-7, with 9 bases fitting TRBD1. The CDR3 loop spans 15 amino acids. In germline, CDR1 is SGHAT, CDR2 FQNNGV. The CDR3 sequence is CASSSTGGRMCEQYF. In DNA, the CDR3 is TGTGCCAGCAGCTCTACAGGGGGCCGGATGTGCGAGCAATACTTC.

The sample holds a few counts of this clonotype. Sequence at one end of the junction differs from germline and may be a read error. This chain connects TRBV4-1 to TRBJ1-4; D uncertain. Germline CDR1 MGHRA, CDR2 YSYEKL. The CDR3 consists of 16 residues. The CDR3 sequence is CASSQDFRSTNEELVF. In DNA form, the CDR3 reads TGCGCCAGCAGCCAAGACTTCAGAAGCACTAATGAAGAACTGGTTTTT.

On this clonotype itself: One junction end disagrees with the germline gene, perhaps due to a read error. The CDR3 sequence is CTSSFSRGAVGNQPQHF. The CDR3 DNA is TGTACCAGCAGTTTCTCGAGGGGGGCTGTTGGCAATCAGCCCCAGCATTTC. V is TRBV12-3 or TRBV12-4 and J is TRBJ1-5; D might be TRBD1 (6 bases). This CDR3 contains 17 residues.

CDR3: CAISRRILAEEGTDTQYF. The CDR3 nucleotides read TGTGCCATCTCAAGGAGGATTCTAGCGGAAGAGGGGACAGATACGCAGTATTTT. The chain uses TRBV10-3 and TRBJ2-3; 7 nucleotides agree with TRBD2. The CDR3 sequence is 18 residues long. J lost 3 bases, V lost 8 bases, and 20 bases had no gene match. CDR1 and CDR2 (germline): ENHRY, SYGVKD.

Remarks on this clonotype: An end of the junction differs from the germline gene, which may be a read error. V usage is TRBV4-2 and J usage is TRBJ2-1; no clear D. Germline V lookup: CDR1 LGHNA, CDR2 YNFKEQ. The CDR3 sequence is 14 residues long. The CDR3 loop is CASSPTGMNNEQLF. The CDR3 DNA follows: TGTGCCAGCAGCCCAACGGGCATGAACAATGAGCAGTTGTTC.

This clonotype appeared many times. The chain links TRBV6-5 to TRBJ2-1; 8 bases align to TRBD2. The CDR3 has 16 amino acids. Per the germline V gene, CDR1 is MNHEY and CDR2 is SVGAGI. V lost 0 bases to trimming and J lost 7 bases; unmatched junction nucleotides: 8. This chain's CDR3 is CASSYSTGGQGNEQFF. The CDR3, as DNA: TGTGCCAGCAGTTACTCGACGGGAGGGCAGGGAAATGAGCAGTTCTTC.

The rearrangement uses TRBV30 and TRBJ1-3; 7 bases agree with TRBD1. Germline values: CDR1 GTSNPN, CDR2 SVGIG (reference sequence). The length of the CDR3 is 14 residues. The V and J ends lost 5 bases and 4 bases, in that order; junction bases with no gene match: 8. DNA for the CDR3: TGTGCCTGGGGGGGGACAGTGGAAGGAAACACCATATATTTT. Translated: CAWGGTVEGNTIYF.

About this clonotype: One end of the junction is discordant with germline, which a read error may explain. The gene calls are TRBV7-9 and TRBJ1-2; the D is unclear. CDR1 is SEHNR, CDR2 FQNEAQ, per germline (reference sequence). This CDR3 is 14 amino acids long. CDR3 DNA sequence: TGTGGCAGCAGCGAGTCAGGAGGGAACTATAGCTACACCTTC. This codes for CGSSESGGNYSYTF. The entire variable domain, with the rest obtained from reference TRBV7-9 and TRBJ1-2, is as follows: DTGVSQNPRHKITKRGQNVTFRCDPISEHNRLYWYRQTLGQGPEFLTYFQNEAQLEKSRLLSDRFSAERPKGSFSTLEIQRTEQGDSAMYLCGSSESGGNYSYTFGSGTRLTVV.

This clonotype was seen ten or more times. The V and J genes are TRBV2 and TRBJ1-5, with no clear D. CDR1 is SNHLY and CDR2 is FYNNEI in the germline V gene. This CDR3 has 14 amino acids. The V and J ends lost 8 bases and 5 bases respectively, with 16 bases between them. CDR3 region: CASGESGSYQPQHF. The CDR3 DNA sequence: TGTGCCAGCGGGGAGAGTGGCAGTTATCAGCCCCAGCATTTT.

This clonotype qualifies as medium-sized. The J gene is TRBJ2-7, the V gene TRBV13, with TRBD1 as a possible D gene (6 bases). Germline assignment: CDR1 PRHDT and CDR2 FYEKMQ (reference sequence). Trimming shortened V by 0 bases and J by 10 bases, and 7 bases separated the two germline ends. CDR3 size: 11 residues. The CDR3, as DNA: TGTGCCAGCAGCTTAGGACAGGGTCAGTACTTC. It codes for CASSLGQGQYF.

By its share, this clonotype is medium-sized. This chain connects TRBV11-2 to TRBJ1-2; 7 bases are a match to TRBD1. This CDR3 contains 14 residues. From germline, CDR1 is SGHAT and CDR2 FQNNGV. V shed 5 bases, J shed 6 bases, and the junction held 9 bases outside the gene matches. The CDR3 here is CASSQMTGMDGYTF. Here the CDR3 DNA reads TGTGCCAGCAGCCAAATGACAGGGATGGATGGCTACACCTTC.

For this clonotype: A much larger clonotype is one base distant, so this may be a read error. The chain combines TRBV21-1 with TRBJ2-1; the table's D call, TRBD2, has no DNA check behind it. TRBV21-1 is labeled a pseudogene. The CDR3 contains 18 residues. CDR3 DNA: TGTGCCAGCAGCAAAGGAGGAGCCCAGGACCGTCACTACAATGAGCAGTTCTTC. As protein: CASSKGGAQDRHYNEQFF.

This sequence joins TRBV6-5 and TRBJ2-2, with D maybe TRBD1 (7 bases). V was cut by 10 bases and J by 6 bases, with 27 bases left in between. The germline gives CDR1 MNHEY, CDR2 SVGAGI. The CDR3 runs 17 residues. This chain's CDR3 is CATRYSTKQGDSGELFF. The DNA of the CDR3 is TGTGCCACCAGATACTCTACGAAGCAGGGGGACTCCGGGGAGCTGTTTTTT.

The chain combines TRBV12-3 or TRBV12-4 with TRBJ2-2; perhaps TRBD1 as D (6 bases). V lost 8 bases to trimming and J lost 7 bases, with 11 bases between them. This CDR3 has 12 amino acids. The CDR3 reads CASEGVGGELFF. The CDR3 nucleotides read TGTGCCAGCGAGGGGGTGGGCGGGGAGCTGTTTTTT.

Notes on this clonotype: The CDR3 ends on some other residue instead of the conserved phenylalanine or tryptophan, so this is likely a read error. The chain has TRBV6-1 and TRBJ2-1; 12 bases align to TRBD1. The CDR3 runs to 16 residues. The V gene end was trimmed by 7 bases and the J gene end by 11 bases; junction bases not matched to a gene: 15. Germline values: CDR1 MNHNS, CDR2 SASEGT. The CDR3 loop reads CASNPTPGTGGDKQFL. For the CDR3, the DNA is TGTGCCAGCAACCCAACGCCCGGGACAGGGGGCGATAAGCAGTTCCTC.

This clonotype showed up just a few times. The germline gene is not matched at one end of the junction; a read error may be the cause. The rearrangement uses TRBV2 and TRBJ1-1, with D unclear. CDR1 SNHLY and CDR2 FYNNEI come from the germline V gene. The CDR3 runs to 13 residues. CDR3 nucleotide sequence: TGTGTCAGCAGACGGGAGTTGAACACTGAAGCTTTCTTT. This translates into CVSRRELNTEAFF.

With regard to this clonotype: A single base separates this from a much larger clone, so it may be a read error. The chain couples TRBV6-5 to TRBJ2-5; D is possibly TRBD2 (6 bases). Germline V lookup: CDR1 MNHEY, CDR2 SVGAGI. The CDR3 contains 16 residues. The CDR3 DNA sequence: TGTGCCAGCCTTAACGCCTTAGCGGAAAATTCAGAGACCCAGTGCTTC. Translation gives CASLNALAENSETQCF.

This chain connects TRBV11-2 to TRBJ2-3, with TRBD2 identical over 8 bases. The V segment lost 11 bases and the J segment 3 bases; nucleotides outside the gene matches: 16. The CDR3 loop spans 16 amino acids. Germline V gene lookup returns CDR1 SGHAT and CDR2 FQNNGV. The CDR3 spells CAASLERLAWTDTQYF. The CDR3 DNA follows: TGTGCCGCCAGCTTAGAGAGACTAGCGTGGACAGATACGCAGTATTTT.

This clonotype has just a few counts. This sequence joins TRBV20-1 and TRBJ1-5, with 10 bases lining up with TRBD1. V lost 6 bases and J lost 5; bases outside the gene matches: 7. CDR1 and CDR2 (germline): DFQATT, SNEGSKA (reference sequence). The CDR3 length is 14 residues. The CDR3 loop is CSAPTGGLYQPQHF. The CDR3 bases are TGCAGTGCCCCGACAGGGGGCCTTTATCAGCCCCAGCATTTT.

The rearrangement joins TRBV6-1 to TRBJ2-1; D not certain. Germline CDR1 MNHNS, CDR2 SASEGT. V dropped 7 bases and J dropped 1 base, with 5 bases sitting between them. The CDR3 sequence is 12 residues long. The CDR3 protein is CASNKSYNEQFF. The CDR3 bases are TGTGCCAGCAATAAATCCTACAATGAGCAGTTCTTC.

As concerns this clonotype: It may be a read error: a sequence one base away is much more abundant. The chain links TRBV30 to TRBJ2-1, with TRBD2 identical over 7 bases. CDR1 is GTSNPN, CDR2 SVGIG, per germline (reference sequence). J gave up 0 bases and V 8 bases, and 10 bases lay outside the gene matches. CDR3 size: 15 residues. The CDR3 DNA reads as TGTGCCACTGGGAGGGGCCCGAGCTCCTACAATGAGCAGTTCTTC. Protein product: CATGRGPSSYNEQFF.

This clonotype has a count of ten or more. This sequence joins TRBV28 and TRBJ2-7, with D possibly TRBD1 on 6 matching bases. Germline V lookup: CDR1 MDHEN, CDR2 SYDVKM. Trimming stripped 6 bases from V and 3 bases from J, with 12 bases between. CDR3 length: 13 amino acids. The CDR3: CASSATGSYEQYF. DNA for the CDR3: TGTGCCAGCAGCGCCACAGGGAGCTACGAGCAGTACTTC. Full variable domain (outside the CDR3, taken from reference TRBV28 and TRBJ2-7): DVKVTQSSRYLVKRTGEKVFLECVQDMDHENMFWYRQDPGLGLRLIYFSYDVKMKEKGDIPEGYSVSREKKERFSLILESASTNQTSMYLCASSATGSYEQYFGPGTRLTVT.

This clonotype was seen many times. The chain has TRBV4-1 and TRBJ2-7; D is perhaps TRBD2 (6 bases). Germline lookup yields CDR1 MGHRA and CDR2 YSYEKL. Trimming shortened V by 5 bases and J by 3 bases, and 20 bases separated the two germline ends. This CDR3 comprises 16 residues. CDR3 bases: TGCGCCAGCAGCTTAGTGAGTACGGGAGTCGGCTACGAGCAGTACTTC. Amino acids: CASSLVSTGVGYEQYF.

This clonotype showed up many times. The genes are TRBV12-3 or TRBV12-4 and TRBJ2-1; weak D call: TRBD2 (6 bases). The CDR3 is 18 amino acids. Trimming removed 3 bases from V and 1 base from J, with 19 bases in between. This CDR3 reads CASSFLATSGSSYNEQFF. As DNA, the CDR3 is TGTGCCAGCAGTTTTCTTGCTACCTCCGGGAGTTCCTACAATGAGCAGTTCTTC.

With respect to this clonotype: Compared with germline, one end of the junction differs, possibly owing to a read error. The J gene is TRBJ2-2, the V gene TRBV6-5, with TRBD2 as a possible D gene (5 bases). The CDR3 covers 14 residues. The germline CDR1 and CDR2 sequences are MNHEY and SVGAGI. The CDR3 DNA reads as TGTGACAGCAGTTGGGAGAGAGTCACCGGGGAGCTGCTTTTT. This gives the protein CDSSWERVTGELLF.

This clonotype appeared many times. The CDR3 sequence: CASSQDPSYEQYF. The CDR3 DNA is TGTGCCAGCAGCCAAGATCCCTCCTACGAGCAGTACTTC. This chain links TRBV14 with TRBJ2-7; unclear D gene. V dropped 0 bases and J dropped 0 bases, with 3 bases sitting between them. Germline V lookup: CDR1 SGHDN, CDR2 FVKESK. The CDR3 length is 13 residues.

This clonotype was observed a single time. This chain connects TRBV29-1 to TRBJ2-7, with D tentatively TRBD2 (6 bases). The CDR3 has 11 residues. The germline V gene encodes CDR1 SQVTM and CDR2 ANQGSEA. V was shortened by 7 bases and J by 7 bases, with 14 bases between the two germline ends. In DNA, the CDR3 is TGCAGCGGACTAGTGCTTGGAGAGCAGTACTTC. Amino acids: CSGLVLGEQYF.

As regards this clonotype: The conserved phenylalanine or tryptophan normally closing the CDR3 is absent here, so this likely arose from a read error. The chain has TRBV11-2 and TRBJ2-7, with a possible D match to TRBD1 (6 bases). CDR1 and CDR2 (germline): SGHAT, FQNNGV. The CDR3 covers 17 residues. The CDR3 sequence: CASNLDFGTPSSYEQYL. The CDR3 DNA reads as TGTGCCAGCAACTTAGACTTCGGGACACCTAGCTCCTACGAGCAGTACCTC.